This is a list of T cell receptor beta chains from one sample in a study of T cells after yellow fever vaccination. TCRdb reprocessed the 5' RACE reads with MiXCR, giving one entry per CDR3 protein. Among some 550,000 distinct CDR3 sequences listed, approximately 21% were seen once. The source material was PBMCs, sampled 15 days after the yellow fever booster vaccination. These receptors all come from a young man who received the YFV17D yellow fever vaccine. Each CDR3 is given without its conserved first and last residue. The listing skips clone size in some rows; elsewhere it reads once, few, many or a size class.

V: TRBV7-9
J: TRBJ1-4
size: NA
CDR3: ASSLIERNEKLF

V: TRBV7-9
J: TRBJ2-7
size: NA
CDR3: ASSFLSGLTYEQY

V: TRBV13
J: TRBJ2-7
size: few
CDR3: ASSSSGSSHEQY

V: TRBV12-3/TRBV12-4
J: TRBJ1-3
size: NA
CDR3: ASSLTVPGNTIY

V: TRBV6-2/TRBV6-3
J: TRBJ2-3
size: NA
CDR3: ASSRSGNVADTQY

V: TRBV6-7
J: TRBJ2-5
size: NA
CDR3: ASSYPSAPPAIQETQY

V: TRBV11-2
J: TRBJ2-1
size: NA
CDR3: ASSLTPSGAYNEQF

V: TRBV20-1
J: TRBJ2-2
size: NA
CDR3: SAIAPDGGRVGELF

V: TRBV5-1
J: TRBJ1-1
size: few
CDR3: ASSSGTGSTEAF

V: TRBV7-9
J: TRBJ2-7
size: few
CDR3: ASSPRLAPGNYEQY

V: TRBV29-1
J: TRBJ2-3
size: many
CDR3: SVGGRSTDTQY

V: TRBV6-5
J: TRBJ2-5
size: NA
CDR3: ASSSLAEETQY

V: TRBV7-2
J: TRBJ2-3
size: few
CDR3: ASGSRDTQY

V: TRBV29-1
J: TRBJ2-3
size: NA
CDR3: SVRPRPSTDTQY

V: TRBV10-3
J: TRBJ2-1
size: few
CDR3: AITSGTAYNEQF

V: TRBV11-2
J: TRBJ2-4
size: NA
CDR3: ASSPTYPPEKAKNIQY

V: TRBV12-3/TRBV12-4
J: TRBJ2-7
size: NA
CDR3: ASSSGRLYEQY

V: TRBV20-1
J: TRBJ2-7
size: NA
CDR3: SARFQQGTYEQY

V: TRBV5-1
J: TRBJ2-2
size: NA
CDR3: ASSLTDSGELF

V: TRBV6-1
J: TRBJ1-1
size: few
CDR3: ASSEGGSGSDTEAF

V: TRBV20-1
J: TRBJ2-3
size: NA
CDR3: SARDKGQSTDTQY

V: TRBV12-3/TRBV12-4
J: TRBJ1-1
size: NA
CDR3: ASRREANTEAF

V: TRBV2
J: TRBJ1-2
size: NA
CDR3: ASRAGTGNYGYT

V: TRBV9
J: TRBJ2-2
size: few
CDR3: ASSVATDGELF

V: TRBV11-2
J: TRBJ2-2
size: few
CDR3: ASSENLNTGELF

V: TRBV12-3/TRBV12-4
J: TRBJ1-5
size: few
CDR3: ASSLGGGGNQPQH

V: TRBV20-1
J: TRBJ2-2
size: few
CDR3: SARIRGTGELF

V: TRBV15
J: TRBJ2-3
size: NA
CDR3: ATSRRLAGGHDTQY

V: TRBV12-5
J: TRBJ1-2
size: few
CDR3: ASGLLSESSRYT

V: TRBV5-4
J: TRBJ2-5
size: few
CDR3: ASSLDRGLKETQY

V: TRBV29-1
J: TRBJ2-7
size: NA
CDR3: SVEGPVTGSYEQY

V: TRBV7-2
J: TRBJ2-1
size: few
CDR3: ASSLGPDNEQF

V: TRBV10-3
J: TRBJ2-7
size: NA
CDR3: AIRGTSHEQY

V: TRBV29-1
J: TRBJ2-3
size: few
CDR3: SVDLSGNTQY

V: TRBV10-2
J: TRBJ2-1
size: NA
CDR3: ASNLLAGGFHEQF

V: TRBV7-9
J: TRBJ2-7
size: NA
CDR3: ASSFFLHREYEQY

V: TRBV11-2
J: TRBJ1-5
size: many
CDR3: ASSDGQFNQPQH

V: TRBV28
J: TRBJ2-7
size: few
CDR3: ASSFPGGWTYEQY

V: TRBV29-1
J: TRBJ1-2
size: NA
CDR3: SVERGAGYT

V: TRBV20-1
J: TRBJ2-7
size: NA
CDR3: SARGRGLGEQY

V: TRBV7-6
J: TRBJ2-5
size: NA
CDR3: ASSPGGWVETQY

V: TRBV9
J: TRBJ2-3
size: few
CDR3: ASSVSGRSHHTQY

V: TRBV12-3/TRBV12-4
J: TRBJ1-1
size: NA
CDR3: ASRGLTEAF

V: TRBV6-1
J: TRBJ1-3
size: NA
CDR3: ASSRDRGANTIY

V: TRBV20-1
J: TRBJ1-2
size: NA
CDR3: SARGGGASGYT

V: TRBV7-2
J: TRBJ1-1
size: few
CDR3: ASSLTGAQAEAF

V: TRBV12-3/TRBV12-4
J: TRBJ2-1
size: NA
CDR3: ASSFSQTSYNEQF

V: TRBV5-1
J: TRBJ2-2
size: NA
CDR3: ASSWGESNTGELF

V: TRBV6-2/TRBV6-3
J: TRBJ1-1
size: NA
CDR3: ASSYSWDEMNTEAF

V: TRBV5-4
J: TRBJ2-1
size: NA
CDR3: ASGLYRDNEQF

V: TRBV12-3/TRBV12-4
J: TRBJ2-1
size: NA
CDR3: ASTTGGSGYEQF

V: TRBV6-1
J: TRBJ2-2
size: few
CDR3: ASSKGLLNTGELF

V: TRBV12-3/TRBV12-4
J: TRBJ2-1
size: few
CDR3: ASSPGLGYVNEQF